Presented here are 26 T cell receptor beta chains from one specimen sequenced in a study of blood T cell repertoires in COVID-19 (dated by TCRdb to about 2020). The library was generated by the immunoSEQ multiplex PCR assay. Drawn from immuneACCESS, this table holds only the in-frame rearrangements with V and J called that TCRdb kept. Clones are partly lost; checked studies trace under half to an unresolved V gene and leave the rest unexplained. The sample table lists 90,000 or so clones, around 90% of them with a count of one. The ten most abundant clones make up roughly 3.5% of the sample. Sequencing was carried out using peripheral blood. All receptors derive from a woman in her sixties or seventies with acute or convalescent COVID-19.

The chain links TRBV5-4 to TRBJ2-5; 10 nucleotides line up with TRBD1. Germline CDR1 SGHNT, CDR2 YYREEE (reference sequence). The CDR3 has 16 residues. Losses at the gene ends were 0 bases for V and 1 base for J; bases not matched to a gene: 3. CDR3 DNA sequence: TGTGCCAGCAGCTTGGTTGGGACAGGGGTCCAAGAGACCCAGTACTTC. Translated, it gives CASSLVGTGVQETQYF.

The chain joins TRBV3-1 (or the pseudogene TRBV3-2) to TRBJ2-7; D is ambiguous. The CDR3 runs 11 residues. Trimming removed 6 bases at V and 5 bases at J, with 8 bases between. Germline CDR1 and CDR2: LGHDT and YNNKEL (reference sequence). CDR3 amino acids: CASSSVNEQYF. As DNA, the CDR3 is TGTGCCAGCAGTAGTGTTAACGAGCAGTACTTC.

The chain carries TRBV27 and TRBJ2-2; D remains unclear. Trimming pared 5 bases from V and 3 bases from J, leaving 4 bases between. This CDR3 spans 12 amino acids. CDR1 is MNHEY, CDR2 SMNVEV, per germline (reference sequence). DNA for the CDR3: TGTGCCAGCAGTCCTTACACCGGGGAGCTGTTTTTT. It yields the protein CASSPYTGELFF.

This chain connects TRBV6-4 to TRBJ1-6, with TRBD1 identical over 10 bases. CDR1 MRHNA and CDR2 SNTAGT come from the germline V gene. J gave up 6 bases and V 6 bases, and 2 bases lay outside the gene matches. This CDR3 contains 14 residues. As DNA, the CDR3 is TGTGCCAGCAGGCGGGACAGGGGTAATTCACCCCTCCACTTT. Translating it yields CASRRDRGNSPLHF.

The CDR3 bases are TGTGCCAGCAGCGTAGGGACAGCTTCCTATGGCTACACCTTC. Its protein is CASSVGTASYGYTF. This chain uses TRBV9 with TRBJ1-2; possibly TRBD1 for D (6 bases). Germline CDR1 reads SGDLS; CDR2 reads YYNGEE. The CDR3 is 14 amino acids. The V end was cut by 0 bases, the J end by 4 bases, with 10 bases between.

The rearrangement joins TRBV24-1 to TRBJ2-3; D may be TRBD2 (6 bases). CDR1 and CDR2 from the germline V gene are KGHDR and SFDVKD. V dropped 4 bases and J dropped 1 base, with 11 bases sitting between them. The CDR3 covers 15 residues. CDR3 loop: CATSDERAGTDTQYF. CDR3 nucleotide sequence: TGTGCCACCAGTGACGAGCGGGCCGGCACAGATACGCAGTATTTT.

This clone is a singleton in its sample. The V call is TRBV5-1, the J call TRBJ1-6; 7 bases map to TRBD1. Trimming cost V 4 bases and J 5 bases; bases outside gene matches: 6. This CDR3 is built from 15 residues. Germline CDR1 SGHRS, CDR2 YFSETQ. CDR3 protein: CASSRGTADNSPLHF. CDR3 in DNA: TGCGCCAGCAGCCGGGGGACAGCTGATAATTCACCCCTCCACTTT.

This chain joins TRBV5-6 and TRBJ2-7; maybe TRBD1 (6 bases). V lost 2 bases and J lost 4, with 13 bases in between. The CDR3 spans 14 residues. CDR1 is SGHDT and CDR2 is YYEEEE in the germline V gene. The CDR3 DNA reads TGTGCCAGCAGCTTCGGTCTAAGGGGGTACGAGCAGTACTTC. It translates to CASSFGLRGYEQYF.

This clone appeared a few times. The CDR3, as DNA: TGCGCCAGCAGCGCGGAGATAGGGGCCAACGTCCTGACTTTC. Its protein product is CASSAEIGANVLTF. The J gene is TRBJ2-6, the V gene TRBV23-1; D ambiguous. TRBV23-1 is identified as an open reading frame with a role that is uncertain. The CDR3 consists of 14 residues. Trimming removed 6 bases at V and 4 bases at J, with 10 bases between.

V usage is TRBV5-1 and J usage is TRBJ1-4; TRBD1 is a possible D gene (5 bases). Germline loops: CDR1 SGHRS, CDR2 YFSETQ. Trimming pared 0 bases from V and 2 bases from J, leaving 8 bases between. CDR3 length: 15 amino acids. CDR3 bases: TGCGCCAGCAGCTTGGCCGGACACACTAATGAAAAACTGTTTTTT. It specifies CASSLAGHTNEKLFF.

This chain links TRBV19 with TRBJ2-1; TRBD2 matches at 10 bases. Germline values: CDR1 LNHDA, CDR2 SQIVND (reference sequence). This CDR3 comprises 14 residues. V was pared by 6 bases and J by 9 bases, with 8 bases of the junction left unmatched. The CDR3 sequence: CASRPSGRAAEQFF. The CDR3 DNA reads as TGTGCCAGTAGGCCAAGCGGGAGGGCCGCTGAGCAGTTCTTC.

The rearrangement links TRBV3-1 (or the pseudogene TRBV3-2) to TRBJ1-2; no clear D gene. CDR3 length: 17 amino acids. Germline assignment: CDR1 LGHDT and CDR2 YNNKEL (reference sequence). Deletions cut 1 base from V and 0 bases from J, with 15 bases between. The CDR3 protein is CASSQVGMGSSNYGYTF. The CDR3 DNA is TGTGCCAGCAGCCAAGTCGGTATGGGCAGTTCTAACTATGGCTACACCTTC.

This clone was recorded once. The rearrangement uses TRBV7-2 and TRBJ1-6, with 8 bases lining up with TRBD1. Unmatched junction bases numbered 3, after V lost 5 bases and J lost 3 bases. This CDR3 is built from 15 residues. The germline gives CDR1 SGHTA, CDR2 FQGNSA. The CDR3 DNA is TGTGCCAGCAGCGCAGGGGGCGGCTATAATTCACCCCTCCACTTT. Translating it yields CASSAGGGYNSPLHF.

The CDR3 spells CASSIGGQSYGYTF. For the CDR3, the DNA is TGTGCCAGCAGTATTGGGGGCCAGAGCTATGGCTACACCTTC. J is TRBJ1-2 and V is TRBV28; D perhaps matches TRBD1 (6 bases). Trimming shortened V by 5 bases and J by 4 bases, and 14 bases separated the two germline ends. Germline V gene sequence: CDR1 MDHEN, CDR2 SYDVKM. This CDR3 comprises 14 residues.

Details on this clone: This same CDR3 is encoded by further DNA sequences in the sample. V usage is TRBV28 and J usage is TRBJ1-4; D ambiguous. Germline CDR1 MDHEN, CDR2 SYDVKM. V was trimmed by 3 bases and J by 5 bases, leaving 13 bases between them. The CDR3 covers 15 residues. The CDR3 DNA sequence: TGTGCCAGCAGTTTTGTGACTGGAGTCAATGAAAAACTGTTTTTT. Translating gives CASSFVTGVNEKLFF.

The chain carries TRBV27 and TRBJ1-5, with D tentatively TRBD1 (5 bases). Trimming shortened V by 3 bases and J by 3 bases, and 9 bases separated the two germline ends. Germline lookup yields CDR1 MNHEY and CDR2 SMNVEV (reference sequence). The length of the CDR3 is 14 residues. CDR3 sequence (DNA): TGTGCCAGCAGTTTTACAGGCTTCAATCAGCCCCAGCATTTT. It encodes CASSFTGFNQPQHF.

V gene TRBV6-6 combines with J gene TRBJ1-1; D unresolved. Between the trimmed V and J ends, which lost 6 bases and 0 bases, there was a span of 11 bases. The CDR3 length is 14 residues. Germline values: CDR1 MNHNY, CDR2 SVGAGI (reference sequence). The CDR3 sequence is CASRGTGMNTEAFF. The CDR3 nucleotides read TGTGCCAGCAGAGGTACGGGTATGAACACTGAAGCTTTCTTT.

The gene calls are TRBV27 and TRBJ2-7; D might be TRBD1 (6 bases). V was pared by 5 bases and J by 7 bases, with 18 bases between. This CDR3 has 14 residues. Germline V gene lookup returns CDR1 MNHEY and CDR2 SMNVEV (reference sequence). CDR3 loop: CASSPWAGAEEQYV. The CDR3 DNA reads TGTGCCAGCAGTCCCTGGGCAGGGGCGGAGGAGCAGTACGTC.

The chain has TRBV6-5 and TRBJ2-7; no firm D call. With 5 bases removed from V and 2 bases from J, the gap between germline ends came to 7 bases. The CDR3 spans 12 residues. The germline V gene encodes CDR1 MNHEY and CDR2 SVGAGI. The DNA for the CDR3 is TGTGCCAGCAGTCCACACCCCTACGAGCAGTACGTC. This gives the protein CASSPHPYEQYV.

The chain has TRBV10-1 and TRBJ2-3; TRBD2 matches at 7 bases. V trimming: 0 bases; J trimming: 1 base; junction bases outside the gene matches: 4. The CDR3 spans 16 residues. Looked up from germline, CDR1 is WNHNN and CDR2 is SYGVQD (reference sequence). DNA for the CDR3: TGCGCCAGCAGTGAGTCTGGTCGGGGGGGCACAGATACGCAGTATTTT. It codes for CASSESGRGGTDTQYF.

The chain couples TRBV7-2 to TRBJ2-7, with D perhaps TRBD2 (5 bases). CDR1 and CDR2 from the germline V gene are SGHTA and FQGNSA. Trimming took 0 bases from V and 2 from J, leaving 11 bases between them. The CDR3 has 15 amino acids. The CDR3, as DNA: TGTGCCAGCAGCTTAGCTAGCGCTCCTGCCTACGAGCAGTACTTC. As protein: CASSLASAPAYEQYF. Together with reference TRBV7-2 and TRBJ2-7, the CDR3 gives the full variable domain: GAGVSQSPSNKVTEKGKDVELRCDPISGHTALYWYRQSLGQGLEFLIYFQGNSAPDKSGLPSDRFSAERTGGSVSTLTIQRTQQEDSAVYLCASSLASAPAYEQYFGPGTRLTVT.

The V gene is TRBV18, the J gene TRBJ1-2; D may be TRBD1 (6 bases). The ends were cut back, 5 bases at V and 6 bases at J, with 13 bases in the middle. In germline, CDR1 is KGHSH, CDR2 LQKENI. This CDR3 spans 13 amino acids. CDR3 loop: CASSTGQTDGYTF. The CDR3 DNA sequence: TGTGCCAGCTCAACCGGACAGACCGATGGCTACACCTTC.

The chain recombines TRBV6-1 with TRBJ2-5, with a weak D call TRBD1 (6 bases). Trimming shortened V by 1 base and J by 2 bases, and 14 bases separated the two germline ends. The CDR3 consists of 16 residues. Germline lookup yields CDR1 MNHNS and CDR2 SASEGT. The CDR3 DNA sequence: TGTGCCAGCAGTGAAGGGGCAGGGGCAGAACAAGAGACCCAGTACTTC. This gives the protein CASSEGAGAEQETQYF.

This clone was detected only once. V usage is TRBV28 and J usage is TRBJ2-7, with 13 bases matching TRBD2. The CDR3 runs to 14 residues. Trimming at V came to 2 bases and at J to 9 bases, leaving 4 bases not matched to a gene. Germline CDR1 MDHEN, CDR2 SYDVKM. DNA for the CDR3: TGTGCCAGCAGTTTAACTAGCGGGAGGGCCGGGCAGTACTTC. Encoded protein: CASSLTSGRAGQYF.

This chain joins TRBV19 and TRBJ2-3, with TRBD2 matching over 9 bases. With 7 bases clipped from V and 4 bases from J, the junction kept 6 bases outside the gene matches. The CDR3 loop spans 14 amino acids. Looked up from germline, CDR1 is LNHDA and CDR2 is SQIVND (reference sequence). The CDR3 nucleotides are TGTGCCAGTAAGGGCGGGAGGGCCCCAGATACGCAGTATTTT. It specifies CASKGGRAPDTQYF.

This rearrangement joins TRBV6-5 to TRBJ1-2; 10 positions match TRBD1. Trimming took 5 bases from V and 8 from J; bases not matched to a gene: 11. This CDR3 has 15 amino acids. From germline, CDR1 is MNHEY and CDR2 SVGAGI. CDR3: CASSRGTGVARGYTF. The CDR3 DNA reads TGTGCCAGCAGTAGAGGGACAGGGGTCGCTCGGGGCTACACCTTC.